The source of this T cell receptor beta chain is a study of T cells in Graves' hyperthyroidism and ophthalmopathy. About the research overall: Upon initial diagnosis and before any treatment, peripheral blood was collected.

This CDR3 has 16 residues. The ends were cut back, 5 bases at V and 0 bases at J, with 11 bases in the middle. The germline V gene has CDR1 LNHDA and CDR2 SQIVND (reference sequence). Patients aged 18 to 65 with hyperthyroidism were newly diagnosed, with duration under 2 months. PBMCs stemmed from around 10 ml fresh peripheral blood. Study-level findings and limits: In blood, most of the thyroid clonotypes expanded above 0.001 were also present.

To note about this clonotype: The antigen remains undetermined.

Authors of the study amplified TCR beta CDR3 regions from RNA transcripts. HTBI primers were employed in a first-round RT-PCR of the TCR CDR3. TCRdb independently ran MiXCR on the multiplex PCR reads; one entry per CDR3 protein. The profile shows some 460,000 distinct CDR3 sequences, about a sixth of them singletons. The specimen was blood. The receptor comes from a woman under 30 with Graves' hyperthyroidism. The V call is TRBV19, the J call TRBJ1-6; no firm D call. CDR3 in amino acids: CASSHAESSYNSPLHF. DNA for the CDR3: TGTGCCAGTAGTCACGCGGAGAGCTCCTATAATTCACCCCTCCACTTT. The full variable domain, completed using reference TRBV19 and TRBJ1-6, is DGGITQSPKYLFRKEGQNVTLSCEQNLNHDAMYWYRQDPGQGLRLIYYSQIVNDFQKGDIAEGYSVSREKKESFPLTVTSAQKNPTAFYLCASSHAESSYNSPLHFGNGTRLTVT.